The rows below give T cell receptor beta chains drawn from one sample of a study of blood T cell repertoires in COVID-19. The protocol was immunoSEQ multiplex PCR, while the TCRdb copy is restricted to in-frame clones and leaves out a portion. The table records over 90,000 clones, around 88% of them present only once. Material for sequencing was peripheral blood. The receptors originated from a human donor in a cohort sampled during active COVID-19. The CDR3 runs from the conserved cysteine through the conserved F or W. D genes are given only for firm matches. Expanded clones get a size class; other rows say once, few or many, or leave the size out.

D gene: .; J gene: TRBJ2-7; clone size: .; V gene: TRBV23-1; CDR3 protein: CASSCFGTPLYEQYF; CDR3 DNA: TGCGCCAGCAGTTGCTTCGGGACACCTCTCTACGAGCAGTACTTC
D gene: .; J gene: TRBJ2-5; clone size: .; V gene: TRBV4-1; CDR3 protein: CASSQPGRVSQETQYF; CDR3 DNA: TGCGCCAGCAGCCAACCAGGGCGAGTGAGCCAAGAGACCCAGTACTTC
D gene: .; J gene: TRBJ1-1; clone size: once; V gene: TRBV19; CDR3 protein: CASSIHDSTEAFF; CDR3 DNA: TGTGCCAGTAGTATCCACGACAGCACTGAAGCTTTCTTT
D gene: TRBD2; J gene: TRBJ2-1; clone size: once; V gene: TRBV3-1/TRBV3-2; CDR3 protein: CASSGLAGQSSYNEQFF; CDR3 DNA: TGTGCCAGCAGCGGGCTAGCGGGACAGAGCTCCTACAATGAGCAGTTCTTC
D gene: TRBD1; J gene: TRBJ1-3; clone size: .; V gene: TRBV5-1; CDR3 protein: CASRPGQGRVGNTIYF; CDR3 DNA: TGCGCCAGCAGACCCGGACAGGGTAGAGTGGGAAACACCATATATTTT
D gene: .; J gene: TRBJ2-5; clone size: once; V gene: TRBV7-7; CDR3 protein: CASSLGNRGPQETQYF; CDR3 DNA: TGTGCTAGTAGCTTGGGTAATAGAGGGCCTCAAGAGACCCAGTACTTC
D gene: .; J gene: TRBJ1-6; clone size: .; V gene: TRBV28; CDR3 protein: CASSFYGTPNSPLHF; CDR3 DNA: TGTGCCAGCAGTTTCTATGGGACACCAAATTCACCCCTCCACTTT
D gene: TRBD1; J gene: TRBJ2-1; clone size: .; V gene: TRBV6-5; CDR3 protein: CASRDRVWGEQFF; CDR3 DNA: TGTGCCAGCAGGGACAGGGTCTGGGGTGAGCAGTTCTTC
D gene: TRBD2; J gene: TRBJ2-1; clone size: .; V gene: TRBV9; CDR3 protein: CASSVARRGGPDEQFF; CDR3 DNA: TGTGCCAGCAGCGTAGCACGGCGGGGGGGCCCCGATGAGCAGTTCTTC
D gene: .; J gene: TRBJ1-3; clone size: .; V gene: TRBV5-6; CDR3 protein: CASSLAGRTGNTIYF; CDR3 DNA: TGTGCCAGCAGCTTGGCAGGCAGGACTGGAAACACCATATATTTT
D gene: TRBD1; J gene: TRBJ1-1; clone size: .; V gene: TRBV19; CDR3 protein: CASSARTGLNTEAFF; CDR3 DNA: TGTGCCAGTAGTGCTCGGACAGGATTGAACACTGAAGCTTTCTTT
D gene: TRBD1; J gene: TRBJ1-2; clone size: .; V gene: TRBV28; CDR3 protein: CASRPQGARRHGYTF; CDR3 DNA: TGTGCCAGCAGACCCCAGGGGGCGCGCCGTCATGGCTACACCTTC
D gene: .; J gene: TRBJ1-5; clone size: .; V gene: TRBV10-3; CDR3 protein: CAISVGPGGNSNQPQHF; CDR3 DNA: TGTGCCATCAGCGTGGGCCCGGGGGGCAATAGCAATCAGCCCCAGCATTTT
D gene: .; J gene: TRBJ1-5; clone size: once; V gene: TRBV4-1; CDR3 protein: CASSQVKSTGHSNQPQHF; CDR3 DNA: TGCGCCAGCAGCCAAGTAAAGTCGACAGGACACTCCAATCAGCCCCAGCATTTT
D gene: TRBD1; J gene: TRBJ1-1; clone size: .; V gene: TRBV9; CDR3 protein: CASSVGQGYTEAFF; CDR3 DNA: TGTGCCAGCAGCGTAGGACAGGGGTACACTGAAGCTTTCTTT
D gene: .; J gene: TRBJ1-5; clone size: .; V gene: TRBV19; CDR3 protein: CASSWGSNQPQHF; CDR3 DNA: TGTGCCAGCAGTTGGGGCAGCAATCAGCCCCAGCATTTT
D gene: .; J gene: TRBJ2-3; clone size: .; V gene: TRBV14; CDR3 protein: CASSQYTDTQYF; CDR3 DNA: TGTGCCAGCAGCCAGTATACAGATACGCAGTATTTT
D gene: TRBD2; J gene: TRBJ2-3; clone size: .; V gene: TRBV5-1; CDR3 protein: CASSFSGGTDTQYF; CDR3 DNA: TGCGCCAGCAGCTTTTCGGGAGGGACAGATACGCAGTATTTT
D gene: .; J gene: TRBJ1-5; clone size: .; V gene: TRBV21-1; CDR3 protein: CASSKSLYNQPQHF; CDR3 DNA: TGTGCCAGCAGCAAATCCCTGTACAATCAGCCCCAGCATTTT
D gene: TRBD2; J gene: TRBJ2-7; clone size: once; V gene: TRBV19; CDR3 protein: CASSIVGLAGGIHEQYF; CDR3 DNA: TGTGCCAGTAGTATAGTGGGACTAGCGGGGGGAATTCACGAGCAGTACTTC
D gene: .; J gene: TRBJ1-1; clone size: .; V gene: TRBV5-1; CDR3 protein: CASSSQGRDTEAFF; CDR3 DNA: TGCGCCAGCAGCTCTCAGGGGAGGGACACTGAAGCTTTCTTT
D gene: TRBD1; J gene: TRBJ1-4; clone size: once; V gene: TRBV5-1; CDR3 protein: CASSLAGGATNEKLFF; CDR3 DNA: TGCGCCAGCAGCTTGGCAGGGGGCGCAACTAATGAAAAACTGTTTTTT
D gene: TRBD1; J gene: TRBJ1-6; clone size: .; V gene: TRBV2; CDR3 protein: CASSVLQGNSPLHF; CDR3 DNA: TGTGCCAGCAGTGTATTACAGGGGAATTCACCCCTCCACTTT
D gene: .; J gene: TRBJ2-3; clone size: once; V gene: TRBV18; CDR3 protein: CASSPGSTSDTQYF; CDR3 DNA: TGTGCCAGCTCACCCGGGAGTACTTCTGATACGCAGTATTTT
D gene: TRBD2; J gene: TRBJ2-1; clone size: .; V gene: TRBV7-6; CDR3 protein: CASSLGLAGVDEQFF; CDR3 DNA: TGTGCCAGCAGCTTAGGGCTAGCGGGAGTCGATGAGCAGTTCTTC
D gene: .; J gene: TRBJ2-7; clone size: .; V gene: TRBV9; CDR3 protein: CASSVGGSFSYEQYF; CDR3 DNA: TGTGCCAGCAGCGTAGGTGGGAGTTTTTCCTACGAGCAGTACTTC
D gene: .; J gene: TRBJ1-5; clone size: once; V gene: TRBV7-9; CDR3 protein: CASSPTAPTQDQPQHF; CDR3 DNA: TGTGCCAGCAGTCCGACCGCTCCAACCCAGGATCAGCCCCAGCATTTT
D gene: TRBD2; J gene: TRBJ2-5; clone size: .; V gene: TRBV7-9; CDR3 protein: CASSPGRGEETQYF; CDR3 DNA: TGTGCCAGCAGCCCAGGGCGGGGGGAAGAGACCCAGTACTTC
D gene: TRBD1; J gene: TRBJ1-4; clone size: .; V gene: TRBV5-1; CDR3 protein: CASSHGTGPTNEKLFF; CDR3 DNA: TGCGCCAGCAGCCACGGGACAGGGCCTACTAATGAAAAACTGTTTTTT
D gene: TRBD2; J gene: TRBJ2-1; clone size: few; V gene: TRBV29-1; CDR3 protein: CSVEGARGRNNEQFF; CDR3 DNA: TGCAGCGTTGAGGGGGCCCGCGGGAGGAACAATGAGCAGTTCTTC
D gene: .; J gene: TRBJ1-5; clone size: .; V gene: TRBV5-5; CDR3 protein: CASSFADSYSNQPQHF; CDR3 DNA: TGTGCCAGCAGCTTCGCCGACAGCTATAGCAATCAGCCCCAGCATTTT
D gene: TRBD1; J gene: TRBJ2-7; clone size: .; V gene: TRBV7-2; CDR3 protein: CASSSTGGEQYF; CDR3 DNA: TGTGCCAGCAGCAGTACAGGGGGCGAGCAGTACTTC
D gene: TRBD1; J gene: TRBJ2-7; clone size: .; V gene: TRBV24-1; CDR3 protein: CATSDPARQGKEQYF; CDR3 DNA: TGTGCCACCAGTGACCCCGCGAGACAGGGAAAAGAGCAGTACTTC
D gene: .; J gene: TRBJ1-1; clone size: .; V gene: TRBV11-3; CDR3 protein: CASSFSLAGEAFF; CDR3 DNA: TGTGCCAGCAGCTTTTCTCTGGCAGGTGAAGCTTTCTTT
D gene: .; J gene: TRBJ2-3; clone size: .; V gene: TRBV30; CDR3 protein: CAWSTDYTKYF; CDR3 DNA: TGTGCCTGGAGTACGGACTATACGAAGTATTTT
D gene: .; J gene: TRBJ1-2; clone size: .; V gene: TRBV27; CDR3 protein: CASSLNRGAHGYTF; CDR3 DNA: TGTGCCAGCAGTTTAAATCGGGGGGCGCATGGCTACACCTTC
D gene: .; J gene: TRBJ1-2; clone size: .; V gene: TRBV27; CDR3 protein: CASSLQVLLGSRGYTF; CDR3 DNA: TGTGCCAGCAGTCTACAGGTCCTTTTGGGCTCTCGTGGCTACACCTTC
D gene: TRBD2; J gene: TRBJ2-7; clone size: .; V gene: TRBV23-1; CDR3 protein: CASSQPLAGNRNEQYF; CDR3 DNA: TGCGCCAGCAGTCAGCCGTTAGCGGGGAACCGAAACGAGCAGTACTTC
D gene: .; J gene: TRBJ1-1; clone size: .; V gene: TRBV5-1; CDR3 protein: CASSRGAGTTEAFF; CDR3 DNA: TGCGCCAGCAGCCGGGGGGCAGGGACCACTGAAGCTTTCTTT